One and the same sample provided the 20 T cell receptor beta chains below, sequenced in a study of control samples from healthy donors and cancer patients. Measured with immunoSEQ multiplex PCR; TCRdb has only the in-frame clones, and not every one. There are 96,000 or so clones in the sample; more than 85% occur only once, and 8% lies in the top ten. The sample taken for sequencing was blood. These receptors originate from a young man in good health.

The chain links TRBV4-1 to TRBJ2-1; the D gene is possibly TRBD2 (6 bases). The ends were cut back, 3 bases at V and 0 bases at J, with 15 bases in the middle. The CDR3 runs 17 residues. The germline V gene encodes CDR1 MGHRA and CDR2 YSYEKL. CDR3 sequence: CASSQRLAESSYNEQFF. The DNA for the CDR3 is TGCGCCAGCAGCCAGAGATTAGCGGAGAGCTCCTACAATGAGCAGTTCTTC.

The chain recombines TRBV5-6 with TRBJ2-7; tentatively, D is TRBD2 (6 bases). Germline V lookup: CDR1 SGHDT, CDR2 YYEEEE. CDR3 length: 14 amino acids. Trimming removed 0 bases from V and 0 bases from J, with 7 bases in between. Here the CDR3 DNA reads TGTGCCAGCAGCTTGGGCGGGGTCTCCTACGAGCAGTACTTC. It codes for CASSLGGVSYEQYF.

The V and J genes are TRBV5-1 and TRBJ2-3; tentative D call: TRBD2 (6 bases). This CDR3 region has 14 residues. Germline CDR1 is SGHRS and CDR2 is YFSETQ. Deletions cut 0 bases from V and 5 bases from J, with 10 bases between. CDR3 sequence (DNA): TGCGCCAGCAGCTTGGGGGCGGGAAGAGATACGCAGTATTTT. Amino acids: CASSLGAGRDTQYF. The variable domain in full, completed from reference TRBV5-1 and TRBJ2-3, reads KAGVTQTPRYLIKTRGQQVTLSCSPISGHRSVSWYQQTPGQGLQFLFEYFSETQRNKGNFPGRFSGRQFSNSRSEMNVSTLELGDSALYLCASSLGAGRDTQYFGPGTRLTVL.

This chain uses TRBV30 with TRBJ1-1; D uncertain. Trimming pared 2 bases from V and 3 bases from J, leaving 19 bases between. Germline CDR1 is GTSNPN and CDR2 is SVGIG (reference sequence). This CDR3 has 16 residues. The CDR3 sequence: CAWSPPGGLRDTEAFF. CDR3 coding DNA: TGTGCCTGGAGTCCCCCGGGCGGCCTCCGGGACACTGAAGCTTTCTTT.

This chain joins TRBV12-3 or TRBV12-4 and TRBJ1-1; D not certain. The CDR3 is 13 residues long. Trimming shortened V by 5 bases and J by 1 base, and 8 bases separated the two germline ends. CDR3 sequence (DNA): TGTGCCAGCAGTAACGGTGAGAACACTGAAGCTTTCTTT. Protein sequence: CASSNGENTEAFF.

The chain uses TRBV19 and TRBJ2-2, with 9 bases matching TRBD1. Germline V gene data show CDR1 as LNHDA and CDR2 as SQIVND (reference sequence). The CDR3 extends over 18 amino acids. Trimming took 3 bases from V and 5 from J; bases not matched to a gene: 13. The DNA for the CDR3 is TGTGCCAGTAGTATGTTGGGACAGGGAATACGATATACCGGGGAGCTGTTTTTT. Translation: CASSMLGQGIRYTGELFF.

This chain links TRBV2 with TRBJ1-3; D unresolved. Germline V CDR1 and CDR2: SNHLY, FYNNEI. Trimming took off 10 bases at V and 0 bases at J, with 10 bases between the two ends. This CDR3 is 13 amino acids long. CDR3 in DNA: TGTGCCATCGCCGTGAGCTCTGGAAACACCATATATTTT. Translation gives CAIAVSSGNTIYF.

This rearrangement joins TRBV11-1 to TRBJ2-7; TRBD1 aligns across 9 bases. Losses at the gene ends were 4 bases for V and 6 bases for J; bases not matched to a gene: 7. Germline-derived CDR1 and CDR2 are SGHAT and FQDESV (reference sequence). The CDR3 has 14 residues. DNA of the CDR3: TGTGCCAGCAGCTCGGACAGGGGAGTCGTCGAGCAGTACTTC. Its protein is CASSSDRGVVEQYF. The full variable domain, rest sourced from reference TRBV11-1 and TRBJ2-7, is EAEVAQSPRYKITEKSQAVAFWCDPISGHATLYWYRQILGQGPELLVQFQDESVVDDSQLPKDRFSAERLKGVDSTLKIQPAELGDSAMYLCASSSDRGVVEQYFGPGTRLTVT.

This chain connects TRBV7-2 to TRBJ2-7, with D hard to call. The V gene lost 3 bases and the J gene lost 1 base, with 13 bases spanning the gap. The CDR3 runs to 15 residues. Per germline, CDR1 SGHTA and CDR2 FQGNSA. CDR3 sequence: CASSFLPDLSYEQYF. In nucleotides, the CDR3 is TGTGCCAGCAGCTTCTTACCGGACCTGTCCTACGAGCAGTACTTC.

The V and J genes are TRBV9 and TRBJ1-2; D remains ambiguous. The germline gives CDR1 SGDLS, CDR2 YYNGEE. The CDR3 covers 13 residues. Deletions cut 0 bases from V and 4 bases from J, with 7 bases between. CDR3 coding DNA: TGTGCCAGCAGCGTAGACGGACCCTATGGCTACACCTTC. Protein: CASSVDGPYGYTF.

The count of this clone is one. The chain couples TRBV24-1 to TRBJ2-1; the match to TRBD2 covers 8 bases. V lost 5 bases to trimming and J lost 0 bases; unmatched junction nucleotides: 8. The CDR3 has 17 amino acids. Germline CDR1 reads KGHDR; CDR2 reads SFDVKD. The CDR3 coding sequence is TGTGCCACCAGTGTAGGCGGGAGGACCCTCTCCTACAATGAGCAGTTCTTC. Its translation is CATSVGGRTLSYNEQFF.

V and J are TRBV24-1 and TRBJ2-7; D remains ambiguous. The length of the CDR3 is 19 residues. Deletions cut 0 bases from V and 3 bases from J, with 23 bases between. CDR1 and CDR2 from the germline V gene are KGHDR and SFDVKD. CDR3 sequence: CATSDLGVGNQVQDYEQYF. The CDR3 DNA reads as TGTGCCACCAGTGATTTGGGTGTGGGGAATCAGGTTCAAGACTACGAGCAGTACTTC.

The chain recombines TRBV5-1 with TRBJ1-2, with D possibly being TRBD1 (5 bases). Per the germline V gene, CDR1 is SGHRS and CDR2 is YFSETQ. The CDR3 covers 14 residues. V was trimmed by 7 bases and J by 7 bases, leaving 20 bases between them. The DNA of the CDR3 is TGCGCCAGCCGTGCAATTCAGGGTATAGGTGGCTACACCTTC. Translation gives CASRAIQGIGGYTF.

The V call is TRBV4-1, the J call TRBJ1-3; D perhaps matches TRBD1 (5 bases). CDR3 length: 18 amino acids. Germline V CDR1 and CDR2: MGHRA, YSYEKL. The V end lost 5 bases, the J end lost 0 bases, and 20 bases lay between the germline ends. CDR3 in DNA: TGCGCCAGCAGCTGGGGAGGGACCCTCCTCTTCTCTGGAAACACCATATATTTT. Protein: CASSWGGTLLFSGNTIYF.

The chain couples TRBV13 to TRBJ1-5; perhaps TRBD1 as D (5 bases). V lost 5 bases and J 2 bases, leaving 13 bases between the germline ends. The germline V gene has CDR1 PRHDT and CDR2 FYEKMQ (reference sequence). This CDR3 has 15 residues. The DNA for the CDR3 is TGTGCCAGCAGCGCCGGAGGGGCTGGCAATCAGCCCCAGCATTTT. Its translation is CASSAGGAGNQPQHF.

The chain joins TRBV10-1 to TRBJ2-6; D uncertain. Germline CDR1 WNHNN, CDR2 SYGVQD (reference sequence). V was shortened by 2 bases and J by 0 bases, with 5 bases between the two germline ends. The CDR3 is made up of 15 amino acids. CDR3 sequence: CASSEPLSGANVLTF. In DNA form, the CDR3 reads TGCGCCAGCAGTGAGCCCCTCTCTGGGGCCAACGTCCTGACTTTC.

This sequence joins TRBV6-5 and TRBJ1-2, with D unresolved. V was cut by 6 bases and J by 2 bases, with 10 bases left in between. Per the germline V gene, CDR1 is MNHEY and CDR2 is SVGAGI. The CDR3 runs 13 residues. CDR3 region: CASRPAANYGYTF. The DNA for the CDR3 is TGTGCCAGCAGGCCAGCGGCAAACTATGGCTACACCTTC.

The gene calls are TRBV5-5 and TRBJ1-4; D gene ambiguous. The germline V gene encodes CDR1 SGHKS and CDR2 YYEKEE (reference sequence). Trimming removed 0 bases at V and 8 bases at J, with 11 bases between. CDR3 size: 14 residues. The CDR3 spells CASSLGSGGEKLFF. The CDR3 DNA reads TGTGCCAGCAGCTTGGGGTCCGGCGGGGAAAAACTGTTTTTT.

The gene calls are TRBV29-1 and TRBJ1-1; weak D call: TRBD1 (6 bases). CDR3 length: 13 amino acids. V lost 4 bases, J lost 1 base, and 10 bases lay in between. The germline V gene encodes CDR1 SQVTM and CDR2 ANQGSEA. CDR3 DNA sequence: TGCAGCGTTGGGGCAGGGGCGAACACTGAAGCTTTCTTT. Residues: CSVGAGANTEAFF.

V is TRBV6-4 and J is TRBJ1-2; D unclear. CDR1 is MRHNA and CDR2 is SNTAGT in the germline V gene. V lost 2 bases and J 1 base, leaving 17 bases between the germline ends. This CDR3 is 17 amino acids long. The CDR3 DNA reads TGTGCCAGCAGTGACAGGGCGCAGCAGGTAATTAACTATGGCTACACCTTC. It encodes CASSDRAQQVINYGYTF.